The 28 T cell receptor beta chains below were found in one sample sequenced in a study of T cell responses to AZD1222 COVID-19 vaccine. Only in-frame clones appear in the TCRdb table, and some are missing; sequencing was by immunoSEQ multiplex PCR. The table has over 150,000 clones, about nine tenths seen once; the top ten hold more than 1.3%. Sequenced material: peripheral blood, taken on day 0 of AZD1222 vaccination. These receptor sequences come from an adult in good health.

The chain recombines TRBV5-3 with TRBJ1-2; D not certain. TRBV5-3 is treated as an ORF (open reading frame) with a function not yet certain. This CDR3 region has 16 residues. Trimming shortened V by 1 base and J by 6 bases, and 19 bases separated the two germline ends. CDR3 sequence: CARSLSPVGWMNGYTF. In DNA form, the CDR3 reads TGTGCCAGAAGCTTGTCGCCCGTAGGGTGGATGAATGGCTACACCTTC.

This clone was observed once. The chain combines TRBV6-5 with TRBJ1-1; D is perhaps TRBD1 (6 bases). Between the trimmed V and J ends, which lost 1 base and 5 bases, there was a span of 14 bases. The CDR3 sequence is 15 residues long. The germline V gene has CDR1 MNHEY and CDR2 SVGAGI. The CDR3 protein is CASSYLQGTGTEAFF. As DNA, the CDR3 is TGTGCCAGCAGTTACTTACAGGGTACTGGGACTGAAGCTTTCTTT.

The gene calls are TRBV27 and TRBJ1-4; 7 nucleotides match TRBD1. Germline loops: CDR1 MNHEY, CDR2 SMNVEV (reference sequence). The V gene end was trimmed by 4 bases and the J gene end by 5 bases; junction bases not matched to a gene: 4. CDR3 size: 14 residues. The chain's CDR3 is CASSSGQVNEKLFF. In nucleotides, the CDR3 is TGTGCCAGCAGTTCTGGACAGGTGAATGAAAAACTGTTTTTT.

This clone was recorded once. The CDR3 reads CASSREGVYSTDTQYF. The CDR3 DNA sequence: TGTGCCAGCAGTCGGGAGGGGGTTTACAGCACAGATACGCAGTATTTT. The chain is built from TRBV2 and TRBJ2-3, with TRBD2 identical over 8 bases. The length of the CDR3 is 16 residues. The germline gives CDR1 SNHLY, CDR2 FYNNEI. V dropped 5 bases and J dropped 0; count of bases not matched to a gene: 7.

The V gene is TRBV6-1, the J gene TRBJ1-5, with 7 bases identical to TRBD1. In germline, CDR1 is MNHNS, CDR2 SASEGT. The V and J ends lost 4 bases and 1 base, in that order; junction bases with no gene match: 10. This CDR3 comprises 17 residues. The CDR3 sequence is CASSAFRDSVSNQPQHF. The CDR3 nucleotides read TGTGCCAGCAGTGCTTTCCGGGACAGTGTGAGCAATCAGCCCCAGCATTTT.

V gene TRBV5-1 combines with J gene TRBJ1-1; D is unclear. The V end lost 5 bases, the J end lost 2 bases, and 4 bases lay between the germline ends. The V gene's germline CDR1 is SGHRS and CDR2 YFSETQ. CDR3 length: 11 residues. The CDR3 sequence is CASSTNTEAFF. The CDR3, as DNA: TGCGCCAGCAGTACTAACACTGAAGCTTTCTTT.

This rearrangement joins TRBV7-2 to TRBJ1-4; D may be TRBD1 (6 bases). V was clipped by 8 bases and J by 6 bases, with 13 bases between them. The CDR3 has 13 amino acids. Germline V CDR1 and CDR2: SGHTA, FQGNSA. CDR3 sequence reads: CASGGPVDEKLFF. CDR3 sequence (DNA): TGTGCCAGCGGGGGGCCGGTTGATGAAAAACTGTTTTTT.

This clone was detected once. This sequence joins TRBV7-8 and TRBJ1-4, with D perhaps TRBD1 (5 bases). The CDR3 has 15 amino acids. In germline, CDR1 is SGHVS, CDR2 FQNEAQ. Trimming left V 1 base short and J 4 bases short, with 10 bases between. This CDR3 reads CASSLVEGYNEKLFF. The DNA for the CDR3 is TGTGCCAGCAGCTTAGTGGAGGGGTATAATGAAAAACTGTTTTTT.

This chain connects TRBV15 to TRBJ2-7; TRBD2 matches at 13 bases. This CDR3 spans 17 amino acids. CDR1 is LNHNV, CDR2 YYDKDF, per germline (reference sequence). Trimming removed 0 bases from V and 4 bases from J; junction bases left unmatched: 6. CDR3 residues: CATSRDSETSGGYEQYF. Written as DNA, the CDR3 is TGTGCCACCAGCAGAGATAGTGAGACTAGCGGGGGGTACGAGCAGTACTTC.

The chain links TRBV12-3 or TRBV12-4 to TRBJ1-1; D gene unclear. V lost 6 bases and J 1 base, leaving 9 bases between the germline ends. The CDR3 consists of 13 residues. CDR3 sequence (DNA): TGTGCCAGCAGCTTAAACTGGAACACTGAAGCTTTCTTT. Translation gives CASSLNWNTEAFF.

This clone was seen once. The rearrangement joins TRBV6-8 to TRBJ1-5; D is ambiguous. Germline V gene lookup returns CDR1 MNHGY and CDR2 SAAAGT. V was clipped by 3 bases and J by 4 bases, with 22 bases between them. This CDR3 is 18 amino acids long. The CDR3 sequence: CASSYNHTPRAANQPQHF. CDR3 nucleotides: TGTGCCAGCAGTTATAATCATACCCCCCGGGCAGCTAATCAGCCCCAGCATTTT.

The CDR3 DNA reads TGTGCCAGCAGTATCCGGGCCCTCGGCGGGGAGCTGTTTTTT. Encoded protein: CASSIRALGGELFF. The chain uses TRBV27 and TRBJ2-2; D is unresolved. Per germline, CDR1 MNHEY and CDR2 SMNVEV (reference sequence). The V and J ends lost 5 bases and 7 bases respectively, with 14 bases between them. The length of the CDR3 is 14 residues.

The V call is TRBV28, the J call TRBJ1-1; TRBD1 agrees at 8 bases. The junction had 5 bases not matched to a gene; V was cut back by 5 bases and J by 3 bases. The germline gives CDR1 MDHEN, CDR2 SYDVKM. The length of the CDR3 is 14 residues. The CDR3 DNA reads TGTGCCAGCAGTCCAGGGGGCGCGGACACTGAAGCTTTCTTT. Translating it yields CASSPGGADTEAFF.

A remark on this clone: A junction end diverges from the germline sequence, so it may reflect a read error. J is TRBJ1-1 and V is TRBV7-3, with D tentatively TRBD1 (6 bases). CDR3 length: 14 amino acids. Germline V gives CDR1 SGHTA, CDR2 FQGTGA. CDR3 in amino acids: CANSSGTPRTEAFF. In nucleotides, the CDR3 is TGTGCCAACAGCTCCGGGACACCCAGAACTGAAGCTTTCTTT.

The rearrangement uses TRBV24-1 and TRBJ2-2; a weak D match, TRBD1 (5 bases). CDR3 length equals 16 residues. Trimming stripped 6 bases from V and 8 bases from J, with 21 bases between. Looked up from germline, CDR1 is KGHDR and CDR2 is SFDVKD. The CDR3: CATSLGDGSLVGELFF. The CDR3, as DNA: TGTGCCACCAGTTTAGGGGATGGTAGTCTGGTAGGGGAGCTGTTTTTT.

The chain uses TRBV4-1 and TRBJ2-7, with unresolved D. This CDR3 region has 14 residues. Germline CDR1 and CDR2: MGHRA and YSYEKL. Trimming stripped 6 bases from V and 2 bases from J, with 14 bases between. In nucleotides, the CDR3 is TGCGCCAGCAGTTCCGAGGAGTACACCTACGAGCAGTACTTC. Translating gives CASSSEEYTYEQYF.

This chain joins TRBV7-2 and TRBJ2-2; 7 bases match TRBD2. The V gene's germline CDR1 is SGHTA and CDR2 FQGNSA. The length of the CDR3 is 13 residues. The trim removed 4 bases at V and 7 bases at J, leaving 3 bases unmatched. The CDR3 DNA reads TGTGCCAGCAGCTCTAGGACTAGCGGGGAGCTGTTTTTT. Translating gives CASSSRTSGELFF.

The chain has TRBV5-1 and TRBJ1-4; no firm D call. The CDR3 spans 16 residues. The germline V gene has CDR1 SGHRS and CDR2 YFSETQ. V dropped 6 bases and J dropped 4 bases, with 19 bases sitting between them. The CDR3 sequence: CASNPLSQPFNEKLFF. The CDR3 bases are TGCGCCAGCAACCCTCTCAGCCAGCCTTTTAATGAAAAACTGTTTTTT.

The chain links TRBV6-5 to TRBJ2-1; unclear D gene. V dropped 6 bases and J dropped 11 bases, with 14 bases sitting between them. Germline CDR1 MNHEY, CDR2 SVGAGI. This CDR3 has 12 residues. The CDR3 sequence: CASSRTGYQQFF. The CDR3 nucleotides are TGTGCCAGCAGCCGTACCGGGTACCAGCAGTTCTTC.

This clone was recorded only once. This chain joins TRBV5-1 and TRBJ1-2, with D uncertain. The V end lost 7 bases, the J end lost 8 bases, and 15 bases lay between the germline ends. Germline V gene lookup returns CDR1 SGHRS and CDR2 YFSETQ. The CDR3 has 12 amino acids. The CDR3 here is CASGFGNLGYTF. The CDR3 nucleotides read TGCGCCAGCGGTTTCGGTAACTTGGGCTACACCTTC.

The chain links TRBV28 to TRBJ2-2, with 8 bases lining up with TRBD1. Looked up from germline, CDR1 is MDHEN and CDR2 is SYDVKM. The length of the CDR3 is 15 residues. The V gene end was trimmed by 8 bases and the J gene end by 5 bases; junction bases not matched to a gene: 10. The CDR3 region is CASLYRQGNTGELFF. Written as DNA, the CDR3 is TGTGCCAGCCTCTACAGACAGGGGAATACCGGGGAGCTGTTTTTT.

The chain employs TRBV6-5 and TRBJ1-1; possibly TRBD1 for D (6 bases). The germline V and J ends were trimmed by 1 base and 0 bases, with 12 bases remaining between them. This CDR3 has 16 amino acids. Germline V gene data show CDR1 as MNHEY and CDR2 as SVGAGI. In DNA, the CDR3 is TGTGCCAGCAGTTACTTTATCAGGGGCCTGAACACTGAAGCTTTCTTT. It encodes CASSYFIRGLNTEAFF.

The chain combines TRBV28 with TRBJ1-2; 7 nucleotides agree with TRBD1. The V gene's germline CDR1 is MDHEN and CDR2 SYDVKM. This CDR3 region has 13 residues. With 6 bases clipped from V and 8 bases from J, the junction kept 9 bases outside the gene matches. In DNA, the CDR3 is TGTGCCAGCAGACCGACAGGGACCGACGGCTACACCTTC. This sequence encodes CASRPTGTDGYTF.

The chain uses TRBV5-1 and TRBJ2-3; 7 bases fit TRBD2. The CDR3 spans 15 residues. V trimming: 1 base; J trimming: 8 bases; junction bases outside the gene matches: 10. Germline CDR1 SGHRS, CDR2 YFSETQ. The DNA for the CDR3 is TGCGCCAGCAGCTTGATGGAATATTCTAGCGGTACGCAGTATTTT. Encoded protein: CASSLMEYSSGTQYF.

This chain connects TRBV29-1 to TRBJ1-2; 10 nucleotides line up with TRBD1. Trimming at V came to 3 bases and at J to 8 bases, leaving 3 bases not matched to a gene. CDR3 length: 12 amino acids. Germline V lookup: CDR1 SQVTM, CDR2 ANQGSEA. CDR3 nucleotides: TGCAGCGTTGACCGACAGGGGGCCGGCTACACCTTC. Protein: CSVDRQGAGYTF. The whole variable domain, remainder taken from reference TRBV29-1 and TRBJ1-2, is SAVISQKPSRDICQRGTSLTIQCQVDSQVTMMFWYRQQPGQSLTLIATANQGSEATYESGFVIDKFPISRPNLTFSTLTVSNMSPEDSSIYLCSVDRQGAGYTFGSGTRLTVV.

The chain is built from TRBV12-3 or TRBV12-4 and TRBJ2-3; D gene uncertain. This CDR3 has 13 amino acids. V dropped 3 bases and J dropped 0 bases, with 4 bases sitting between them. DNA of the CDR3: TGTGCCAGCAGTTTCGGTAGCACAGATACGCAGTATTTT. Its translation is CASSFGSTDTQYF.

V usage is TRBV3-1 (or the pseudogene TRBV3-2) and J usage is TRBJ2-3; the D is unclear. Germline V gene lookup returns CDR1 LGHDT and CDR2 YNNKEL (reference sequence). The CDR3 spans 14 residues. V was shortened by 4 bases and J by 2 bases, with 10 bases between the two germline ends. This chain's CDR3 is CASSLARATDTQYF. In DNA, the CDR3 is TGTGCCAGCAGCCTCGCACGGGCCACAGATACGCAGTATTTT.

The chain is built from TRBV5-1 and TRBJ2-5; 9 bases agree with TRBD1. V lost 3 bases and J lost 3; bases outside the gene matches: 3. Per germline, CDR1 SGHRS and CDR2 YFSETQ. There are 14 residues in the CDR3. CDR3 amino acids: CASSSRTGEETQYF. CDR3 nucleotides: TGCGCCAGCAGCTCCCGGACAGGGGAAGAGACCCAGTACTTC. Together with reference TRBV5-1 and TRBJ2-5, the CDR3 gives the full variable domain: KAGVTQTPRYLIKTRGQQVTLSCSPISGHRSVSWYQQTPGQGLQFLFEYFSETQRNKGNFPGRFSGRQFSNSRSEMNVSTLELGDSALYLCASSSRTGEETQYFGPGTRLLVL.